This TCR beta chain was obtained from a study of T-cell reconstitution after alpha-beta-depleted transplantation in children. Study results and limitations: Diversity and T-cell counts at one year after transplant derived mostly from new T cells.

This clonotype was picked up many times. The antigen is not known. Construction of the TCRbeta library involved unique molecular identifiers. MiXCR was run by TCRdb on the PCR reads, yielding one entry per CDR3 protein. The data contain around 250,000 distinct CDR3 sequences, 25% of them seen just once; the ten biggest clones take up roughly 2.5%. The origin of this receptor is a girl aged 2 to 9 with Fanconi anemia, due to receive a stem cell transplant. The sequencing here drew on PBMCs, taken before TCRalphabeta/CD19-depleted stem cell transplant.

The CDR3: CASSFTGGRLGNEQFF. DNA for the CDR3: TGTGCCAGCAGTTTTACAGGGGGCCGATTGGGCAATGAGCAGTTCTTC. The V call is TRBV28, the J call TRBJ2-1; TRBD1 aligns across 9 bases. The CDR3 is 16 amino acids. The J segment lost 6 bases and the V segment lost 3 bases, leaving 9 bases of the junction unmatched. Germline-derived CDR1 and CDR2 are MDHEN and SYDVKM.